This is a list of T cell receptor beta chains from one sample in a study of T-cell memory formation after mild COVID-19. TCRdb passed the 5' RACE reads through MiXCR, listing each CDR3 protein once. Of a few hundred thousand distinct CDR3 sequences in the sample, about 20% were seen once. The sample taken for sequencing was PBMCs or a T cell subset sorted from them (not recorded which). These receptors were taken from an adult woman who had mild COVID-19 (a few samples of this study predate the infection). Cell type and time point are not known. Each CDR3 is given with its conserved first and last residue. A D gene is named only where the DNA matches it firmly. Rows may omit the clone size; those that give it use once, few, many or a size class.

TRBV12-3/TRBV12-4,.,TRBJ2-5,many,13,TGTGCCAGCAGGACGGACCACGGTGGGACCCAGTACTTC,CASRTDHGGTQYF
TRBV7-9,.,TRBJ2-7,.,16,TGTGCCAGCAGCTTAGGAGCTACAGGGCCAACCTACGAGCAGTACTTC,CASSLGATGPTYEQYF
TRBV7-6,.,TRBJ2-1,.,14,TGTGCCAGCAGCTTGGATGGGGTAGGGAATGAGCAGTTCTTC,CASSLDGVGNEQFF
TRBV11-1,.,TRBJ2-4,.,13,TGTGCCAGCAGCTTAGACCTAGAAAACATTCAGTACTTC,CASSLDLENIQYF
TRBV7-2,.,TRBJ1-1,few,14,TGTGCCAGCAGCTCACGGGTTACGAACACTGAAGCTTTCTTT,CASSSRVTNTEAFF
TRBV19,.,TRBJ2-7,.,14,TGTGCCACCGCGAGGGCCGAGACCTCCTACGAGCAGTACTTC,CATARAETSYEQYF
TRBV7-9,TRBD1,TRBJ2-5,few,14,TGTGCCAGCAGCGCCGGGACAGGGCGAGAGACCCAGTACTTC,CASSAGTGRETQYF
TRBV10-3,TRBD1,TRBJ2-1,.,16,TGTGCCATCAGTGCGCCGCCCGGGACAGGGGATGGTGAGCAGTTCTTC,CAISAPPGTGDGEQFF
TRBV2,.,TRBJ2-3,few,15,TGTGCCAACAAGGACGGCCTTACTAGCACAGATACGCAGTATTTT,CANKDGLTSTDTQYF
TRBV12-3/TRBV12-4,.,TRBJ2-2,few,14,TGTGCCAGCAGTTTCTCGGTAGGGTTCGGGGAGCTGTTTTTT,CASSFSVGFGELFF
TRBV12-3/TRBV12-4,.,TRBJ2-3,.,14,TGTGCCAGCAGTATGGCGGGGGCGGCAGATACGCAGTATTTT,CASSMAGAADTQYF
TRBV5-4,TRBD2,TRBJ2-3,few,16,TGTGCCAGCAGAGTCCCAGCGGGAGTTGGTACAGATACGCAGTATTTT,CASRVPAGVGTDTQYF
TRBV7-6,TRBD1,TRBJ2-7,few,15,TGTGCCAGCAGCGACGAACAGGGGGCTGGACACGAGCAGTACTTC,CASSDEQGAGHEQYF
TRBV12-3/TRBV12-4,TRBD2,TRBJ2-3,few,18,TGTGCCAGCAGTTTAGCGTTCCTAGCGGGAGGGCCCCCAGATACGCAGTATTTT,CASSLAFLAGGPPDTQYF
TRBV5-5,.,TRBJ2-7,.,14,TGTGCCAGCAGCTTGATGGCAGTACACTACGAGCAGTACTTC,CASSLMAVHYEQYF
TRBV4-1,TRBD1,TRBJ1-5,many,19,TGCGCCAGCAGCCCCCCATGGGACAGGGGCCGGGATGGCAATCAGCCCCAGCATTTT,CASSPPWDRGRDGNQPQHF
TRBV20-1,TRBD1,TRBJ2-7,many,14,TGCAGTGCTAGAAGACCTGGACAGGACTACGAGCAGTACTTC,CSARRPGQDYEQYF
TRBV6-6,.,TRBJ1-6,few,13,TGTGCCAGCTTAGGACAGCTTAATTCACCCCTCCACTTT,CASLGQLNSPLHF
TRBV20-1,.,TRBJ1-5,few,14,TGCAGTGCAAGAGACGGGGGTGGCAATCAGCCCCAGCATTTT,CSARDGGGNQPQHF
TRBV5-1,TRBD1,TRBJ2-2,.,15,TGCGCCAGCAGCTTGGTGACAGGGACCACCGGGGAGCTGTTTTTT,CASSLVTGTTGELFF